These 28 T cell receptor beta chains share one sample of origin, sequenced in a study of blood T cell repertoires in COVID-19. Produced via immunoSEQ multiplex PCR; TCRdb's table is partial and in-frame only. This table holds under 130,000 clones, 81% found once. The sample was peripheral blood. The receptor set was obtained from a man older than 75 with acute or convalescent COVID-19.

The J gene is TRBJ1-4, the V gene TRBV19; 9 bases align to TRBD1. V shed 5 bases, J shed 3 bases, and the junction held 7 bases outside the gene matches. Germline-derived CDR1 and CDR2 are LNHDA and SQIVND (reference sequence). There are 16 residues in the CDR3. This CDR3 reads CASSSGTGMPNEKLFF. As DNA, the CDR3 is TGTGCCAGTAGTTCCGGGACAGGGATGCCTAATGAAAAACTGTTTTTT.

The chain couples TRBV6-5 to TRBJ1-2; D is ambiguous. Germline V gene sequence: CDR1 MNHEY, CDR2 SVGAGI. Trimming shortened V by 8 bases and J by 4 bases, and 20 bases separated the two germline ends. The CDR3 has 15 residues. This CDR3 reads CASAPRSQEPYGYTF. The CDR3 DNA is TGTGCCAGCGCCCCTAGGTCCCAAGAACCCTATGGCTACACCTTC.

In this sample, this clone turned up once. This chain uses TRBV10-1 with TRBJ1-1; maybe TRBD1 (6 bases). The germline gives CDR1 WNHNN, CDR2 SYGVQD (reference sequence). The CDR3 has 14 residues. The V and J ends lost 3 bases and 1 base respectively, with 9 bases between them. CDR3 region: CASSDRTANTEAFF. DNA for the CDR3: TGCGCCAGCAGTGACCGGACAGCGAACACTGAAGCTTTCTTT.

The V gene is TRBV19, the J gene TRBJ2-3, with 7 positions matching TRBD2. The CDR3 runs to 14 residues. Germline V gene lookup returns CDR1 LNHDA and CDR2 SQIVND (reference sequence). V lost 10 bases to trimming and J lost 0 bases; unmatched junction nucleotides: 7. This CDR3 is CATAVSGSTDTQYF. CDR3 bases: TGTGCCACAGCGGTTAGCGGGAGCACAGATACGCAGTATTTT.

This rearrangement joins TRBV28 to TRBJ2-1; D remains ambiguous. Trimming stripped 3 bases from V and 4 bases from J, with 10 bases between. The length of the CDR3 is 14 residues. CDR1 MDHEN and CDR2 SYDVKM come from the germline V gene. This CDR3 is CASSLSQTYNEQFF. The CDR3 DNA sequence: TGTGCCAGCAGTTTGTCACAGACATACAATGAGCAGTTCTTC.

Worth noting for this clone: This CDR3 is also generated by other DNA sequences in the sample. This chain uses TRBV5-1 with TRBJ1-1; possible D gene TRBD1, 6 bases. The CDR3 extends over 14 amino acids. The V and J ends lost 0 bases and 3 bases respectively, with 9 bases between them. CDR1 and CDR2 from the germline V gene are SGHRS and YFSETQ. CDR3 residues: CASSLAPGDTEAFF. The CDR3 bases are TGCGCCAGCAGCTTGGCTCCAGGGGACACTGAAGCTTTCTTT.

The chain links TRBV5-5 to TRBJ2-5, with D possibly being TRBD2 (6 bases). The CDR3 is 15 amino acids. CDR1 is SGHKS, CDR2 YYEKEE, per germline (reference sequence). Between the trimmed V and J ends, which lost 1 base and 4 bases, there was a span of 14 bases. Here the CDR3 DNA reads TGTGCCAGCAGCTTGCCCAGCGGAGGGGCAGAGACCCAGTACTTC. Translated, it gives CASSLPSGGAETQYF.

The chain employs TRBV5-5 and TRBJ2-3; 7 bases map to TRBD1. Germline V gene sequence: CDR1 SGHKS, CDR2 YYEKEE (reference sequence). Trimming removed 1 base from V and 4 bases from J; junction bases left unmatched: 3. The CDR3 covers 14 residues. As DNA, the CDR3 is TGTGCCAGCAGCTTGCGAGGGGGCCCAGATACGCAGTATTTT. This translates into CASSLRGGPDTQYF. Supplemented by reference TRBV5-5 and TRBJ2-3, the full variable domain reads DAGVTQSPTHLIKTRGQQVTLRCSPISGHKSVSWYQQVLGQGPQFIFQYYEKEERGRGNFPDRFSARQFPNYSSELNVNALLLGDSALYLCASSLRGGPDTQYFGPGTRLTVL.

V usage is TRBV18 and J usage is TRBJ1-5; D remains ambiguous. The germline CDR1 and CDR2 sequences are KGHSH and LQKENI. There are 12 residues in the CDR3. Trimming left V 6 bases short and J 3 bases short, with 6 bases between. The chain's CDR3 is CASSLPNQPQHF. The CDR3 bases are TGTGCCAGCTCCCTCCCCAATCAGCCCCAGCATTTT.

The CDR3 nucleotides read TGTGCCAGCACCTCCCGCGGGACTACGCTCTACGAGCAGTACTTC. It is translated as CASTSRGTTLYEQYF. The chain carries TRBV6-5 and TRBJ2-7, with 7 bases identical to TRBD2. Germline V gene sequence: CDR1 MNHEY, CDR2 SVGAGI. V trimming: 7 bases; J trimming: 3 bases; junction bases outside the gene matches: 12. This CDR3 is 15 amino acids long.

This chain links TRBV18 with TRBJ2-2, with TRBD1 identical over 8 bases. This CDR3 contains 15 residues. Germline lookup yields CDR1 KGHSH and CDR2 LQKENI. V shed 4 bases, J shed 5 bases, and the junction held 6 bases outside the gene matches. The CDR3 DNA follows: TGTGCCAGCTCACTGGGACAGGCGGAAACCGGGGAGCTGTTTTTT. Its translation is CASSLGQAETGELFF.

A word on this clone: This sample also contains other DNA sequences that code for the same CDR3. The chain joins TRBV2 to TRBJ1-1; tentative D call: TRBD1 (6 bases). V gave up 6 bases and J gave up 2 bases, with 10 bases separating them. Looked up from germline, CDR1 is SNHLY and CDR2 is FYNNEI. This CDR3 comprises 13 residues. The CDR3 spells CASSAQGNTEAFF. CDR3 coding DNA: TGTGCCAGCAGCGCACAGGGAAACACTGAAGCTTTCTTT.

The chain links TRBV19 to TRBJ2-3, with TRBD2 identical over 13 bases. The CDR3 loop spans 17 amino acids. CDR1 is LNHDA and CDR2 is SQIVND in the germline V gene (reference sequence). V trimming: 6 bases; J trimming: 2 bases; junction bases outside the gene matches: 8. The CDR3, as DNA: TGTGCCAGTAGCAATGCCGGGACTAGCGGGGTCACAGATACGCAGTATTTT. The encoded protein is CASSNAGTSGVTDTQYF.

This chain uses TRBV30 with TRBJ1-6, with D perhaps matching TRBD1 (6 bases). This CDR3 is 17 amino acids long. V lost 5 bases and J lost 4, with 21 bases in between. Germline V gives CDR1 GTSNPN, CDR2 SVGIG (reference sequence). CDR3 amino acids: CAWRRTTGMGYNSPLHF. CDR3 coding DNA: TGTGCCTGGCGCCGCACCACAGGGATGGGGTATAATTCACCCCTCCACTTT.

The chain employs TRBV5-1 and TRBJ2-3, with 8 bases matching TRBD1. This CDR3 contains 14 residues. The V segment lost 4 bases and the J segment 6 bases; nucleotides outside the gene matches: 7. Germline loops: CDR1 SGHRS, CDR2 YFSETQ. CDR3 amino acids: CASSPRTGSDTQYF. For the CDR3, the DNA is TGCGCCAGCAGCCCAAGGACAGGGTCCGATACGCAGTATTTT.

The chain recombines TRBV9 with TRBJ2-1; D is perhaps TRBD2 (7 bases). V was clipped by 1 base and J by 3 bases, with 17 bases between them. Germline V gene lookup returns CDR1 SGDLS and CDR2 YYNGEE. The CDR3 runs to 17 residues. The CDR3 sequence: CASSVWGGSNLYNEQFF. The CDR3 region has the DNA TGTGCCAGCAGCGTATGGGGGGGCTCAAACCTCTACAATGAGCAGTTCTTC.

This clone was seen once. Written as DNA, the CDR3 is TGTGCCAGCAGCTTAGGGGTTTACAGCCAAGAGACCCAGTACTTC. Translating gives CASSLGVYSQETQYF. The chain joins TRBV11-2 to TRBJ2-5; D unclear. This CDR3 spans 15 amino acids. V lost 1 base, J lost 1 base, and 10 bases lay in between. Germline CDR1 is SGHAT and CDR2 is FQNNGV.

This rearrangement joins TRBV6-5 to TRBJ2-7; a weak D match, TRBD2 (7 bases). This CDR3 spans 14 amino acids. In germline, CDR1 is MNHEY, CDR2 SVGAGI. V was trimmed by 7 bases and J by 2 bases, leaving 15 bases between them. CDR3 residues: CASTLRGGTYEQYF. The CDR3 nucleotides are TGTGCCAGCACTCTAAGGGGGGGGACCTACGAGCAGTACTTC.

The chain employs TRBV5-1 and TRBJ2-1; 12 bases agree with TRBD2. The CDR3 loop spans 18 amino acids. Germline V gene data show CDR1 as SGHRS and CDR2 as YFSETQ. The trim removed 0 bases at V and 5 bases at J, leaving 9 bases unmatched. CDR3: CASSLGTSGTRENNEQFF. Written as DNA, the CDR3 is TGCGCCAGCAGCTTGGGGACTAGCGGGACACGAGAGAACAATGAGCAGTTCTTC.

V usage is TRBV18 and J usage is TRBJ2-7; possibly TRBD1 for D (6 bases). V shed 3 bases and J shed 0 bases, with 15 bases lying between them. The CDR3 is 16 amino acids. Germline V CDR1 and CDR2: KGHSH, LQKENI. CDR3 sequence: CASSPRWDTSSYEQYF. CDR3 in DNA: TGTGCCAGCTCACCCCGTTGGGACACGAGCTCCTACGAGCAGTACTTC.

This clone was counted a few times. In DNA form, the CDR3 reads TGTGCCAGCAGTGAAGAAGAACTTTACAATGAGCAGTTCTTC. Its protein is CASSEEELYNEQFF. J is TRBJ2-1 and V is TRBV6-1; no clear D gene. The CDR3 loop spans 14 amino acids. The V and J ends lost 1 base and 4 bases respectively, with 8 bases between them. CDR1 is MNHNS and CDR2 is SASEGT in the germline V gene.

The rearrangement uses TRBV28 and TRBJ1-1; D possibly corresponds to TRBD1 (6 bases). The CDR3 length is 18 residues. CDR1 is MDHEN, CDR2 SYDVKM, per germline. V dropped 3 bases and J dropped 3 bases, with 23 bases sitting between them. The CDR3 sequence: CASSFALQGRGGDTEAFF. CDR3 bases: TGTGCCAGCAGTTTCGCTTTACAGGGTAGGGGGGGAGACACTGAAGCTTTCTTT.

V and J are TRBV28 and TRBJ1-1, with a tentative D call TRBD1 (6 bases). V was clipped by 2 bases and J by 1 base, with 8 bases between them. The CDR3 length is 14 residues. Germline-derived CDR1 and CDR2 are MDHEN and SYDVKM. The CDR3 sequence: CASSLKTGNTEAFF. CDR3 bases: TGTGCCAGCAGTTTAAAGACAGGGAACACTGAAGCTTTCTTT.

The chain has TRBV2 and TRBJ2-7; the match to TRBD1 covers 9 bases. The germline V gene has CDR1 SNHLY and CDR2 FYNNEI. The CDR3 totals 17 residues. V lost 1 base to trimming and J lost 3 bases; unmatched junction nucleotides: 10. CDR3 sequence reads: CASSEGPGQGESYEQYF. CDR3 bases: TGTGCCAGCAGTGAAGGCCCGGGACAGGGTGAAAGCTACGAGCAGTACTTC.

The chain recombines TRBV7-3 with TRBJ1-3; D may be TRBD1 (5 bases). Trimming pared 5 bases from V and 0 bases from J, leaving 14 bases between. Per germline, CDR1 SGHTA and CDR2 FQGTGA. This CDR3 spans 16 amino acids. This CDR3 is CASSTGTARSGNTIYF. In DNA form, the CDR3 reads TGTGCCAGCAGCACCGGGACTGCCCGCTCTGGAAACACCATATATTTT. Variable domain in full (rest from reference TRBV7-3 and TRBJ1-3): GAGVSQTPSNKVTEKGKYVELRCDPISGHTALYWYRQSLGQGPEFLIYFQGTGAADDSGLPNDRFFAVRPEGSVSTLKIQRTERGDSAVYLCASSTGTARSGNTIYFGEGSWLTVV.

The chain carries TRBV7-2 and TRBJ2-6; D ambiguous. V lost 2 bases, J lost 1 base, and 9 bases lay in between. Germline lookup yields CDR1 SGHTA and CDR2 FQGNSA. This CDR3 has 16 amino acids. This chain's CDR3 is CASSLLGGSGANVLTF. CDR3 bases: TGTGCCAGCAGCTTATTAGGCGGATCTGGGGCCAACGTCCTGACTTTC.

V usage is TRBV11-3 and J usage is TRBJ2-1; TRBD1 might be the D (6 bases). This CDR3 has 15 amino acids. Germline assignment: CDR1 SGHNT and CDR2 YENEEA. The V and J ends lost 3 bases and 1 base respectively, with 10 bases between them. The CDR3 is CASSLDSASYNEQFF. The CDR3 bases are TGTGCCAGCAGCTTGGACAGTGCTTCCTACAATGAGCAGTTCTTC. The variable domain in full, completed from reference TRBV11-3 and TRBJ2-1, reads EAGVVQSPRYKIIEKKQPVAFWCNPISGHNTLYWYLQNLGQGPELLIRYENEEAVDDSQLPKDRFSAERLKGVDSTLKIQPAELGDSAVYLCASSLDSASYNEQFFGPGTRLTVL.

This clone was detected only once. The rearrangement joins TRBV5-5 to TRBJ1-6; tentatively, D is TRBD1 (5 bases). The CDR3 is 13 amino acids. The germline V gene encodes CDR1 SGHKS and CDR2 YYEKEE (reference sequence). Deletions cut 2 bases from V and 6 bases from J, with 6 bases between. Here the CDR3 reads CASSFQGNSPLHF. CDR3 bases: TGTGCCAGCAGCTTTCAGGGTAATTCACCCCTCCACTTT.